Reported below is one T cell receptor (beta chain). These data are taken from a study of blood T cell repertoires in COVID-19. Per the original methods: Estimates of nucleated cell counts were drawn from the amplification of reference gene primers. The method was immunoSEQ multiplex PCR; TCRdb's version includes in-frame clones alone and lacks a portion of them. That table gives V, J and clone size, and the DNA gave D and trimming. The sample carries under 300,000 clones, 85% to 95% recorded once. Which cohort a participant joined came from the clinical history participants gave. Donors of Cohort 3 who recovered were those that had two negative PCRs, clearance, or symptom resolution. The clonotype originates from a woman between 18 and 30 years old who had recovered from COVID-19. The sample was PBMCs or T cells enriched from blood (not recorded which).

The CDR3 is CASSSLGAGSAYEQYF. In DNA, the CDR3 is TGTGCCAGCAGTTCTCTTGGGGCAGGCTCGGCCTACGAGCAGTACTTC. This chain joins TRBV6-5 and TRBJ2-7; possible D gene TRBD1, 5 bases. V lost 4 bases and J lost 2, with 18 bases in between. The CDR3 consists of 16 residues. CDR1 MNHEY and CDR2 SVGAGI come from the germline V gene.